This T cell receptor (beta chain) was documented in a study of T cells in Graves' hyperthyroidism and ophthalmopathy. This clonotype was detected many times. The antigen remains undetermined. RNA transcripts served as the template for amplifying TCR beta CDR3 regions. The HTBI primer set was used in a first-round RT-PCR of the TCR CDR3. TCRdb called the multiplex PCR reads again in MiXCR, with one record for every CDR3 protein. Of roughly 280,000 distinct CDR3 sequences in the sample, approximately 23% are singletons; the top ten hold over 55%. General study findings and limits: The model anticipated ophthalmopathy a median around six months pre-onset.

The germline V gene has CDR1 MDHEN and CDR2 SYDVKM. CDR3 length: 13 residues. Trimming left V 3 bases short and J 4 bases short, with 9 bases between. With duration under 3 months, ophthalmopathy was active: Clinical Activity Score at least 3, NOSPECS at least 4. This sequence joins TRBV28 and TRBJ2-5; a possible D gene is TRBD1 (6 bases). This sequence was found in a man aged 25-45 years with Graves' ophthalmopathy. Sequenced: blood. CDR3: CASSFRTVETQYF. In nucleotides, the CDR3 is TGTGCCAGCAGTTTCCGGACAGTAGAGACCCAGTACTTC.